This TCR beta chain was captured in a study of PD-L1 blockade in urothelial cancer. From germline, CDR1 is SNHLY and CDR2 FYNNEI. The CDR3 loop spans 16 amino acids. The V segment lost 5 bases and the J segment 3 bases; nucleotides outside the gene matches: 12. Method: immunoSEQ multiplex PCR; TCRdb's copy keeps in-frame clones and lacks some. Of over 35,000 clones listed, 91% are singletons. The time point is: pretreatment peripheral blood. Sequenced material: PBMCs, taken around atezolizumab (anti-PD-L1) treatment. The chain uses TRBV2 and TRBJ1-1; 7 nucleotides align to TRBD1. The clonotype comes from a woman in her fifties or sixties with urothelial cancer. The CDR3 here is CASSQNRPTGDTEAFF. DNA for the CDR3: TGTGCCAGCAGTCAAAACCGGCCTACAGGGGACACTGAAGCTTTCTTT.